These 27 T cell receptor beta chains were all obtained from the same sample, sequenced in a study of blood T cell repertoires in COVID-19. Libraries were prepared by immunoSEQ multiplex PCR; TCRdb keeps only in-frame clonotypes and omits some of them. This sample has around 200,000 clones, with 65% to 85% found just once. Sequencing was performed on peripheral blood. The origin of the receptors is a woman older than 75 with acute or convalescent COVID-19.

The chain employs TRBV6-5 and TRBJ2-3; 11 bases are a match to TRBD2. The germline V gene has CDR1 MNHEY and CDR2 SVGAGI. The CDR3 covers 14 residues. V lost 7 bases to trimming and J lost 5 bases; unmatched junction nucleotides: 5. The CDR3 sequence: CASITSGGIDTQYF. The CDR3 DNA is TGTGCCAGCATCACTAGCGGGGGAATAGATACGCAGTATTTT.

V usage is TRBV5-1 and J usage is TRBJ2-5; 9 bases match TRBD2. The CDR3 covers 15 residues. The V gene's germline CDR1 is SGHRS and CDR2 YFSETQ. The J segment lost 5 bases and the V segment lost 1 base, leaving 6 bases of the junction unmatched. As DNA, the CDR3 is TGCGCCAGCAGCTTGAATAGCGGGGGCCGGGAGACCCAGTACTTC. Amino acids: CASSLNSGGRETQYF.

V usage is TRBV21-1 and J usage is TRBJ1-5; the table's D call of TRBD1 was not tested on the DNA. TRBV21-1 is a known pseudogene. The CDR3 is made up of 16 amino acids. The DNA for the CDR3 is TGTGCCAGCCCCCCCGACAGGGCGTCCCGCAATCAGCCCCAGCATTTT. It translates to CASPPDRASRNQPQHF.

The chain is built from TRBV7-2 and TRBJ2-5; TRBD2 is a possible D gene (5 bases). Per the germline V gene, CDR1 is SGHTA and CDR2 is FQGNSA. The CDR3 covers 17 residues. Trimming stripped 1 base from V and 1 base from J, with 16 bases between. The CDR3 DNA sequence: TGTGCCAGCAGCTTAGGGCATAAACTAGGAGGCCAAGAGACCCAGTACTTC. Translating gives CASSLGHKLGGQETQYF.

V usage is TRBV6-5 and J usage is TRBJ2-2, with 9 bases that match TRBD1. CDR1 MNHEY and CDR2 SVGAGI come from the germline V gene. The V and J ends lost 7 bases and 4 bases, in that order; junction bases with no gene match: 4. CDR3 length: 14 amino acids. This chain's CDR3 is CASIQGAGTGELFF. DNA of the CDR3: TGTGCCAGCATACAGGGGGCCGGCACCGGGGAGCTGTTTTTT.

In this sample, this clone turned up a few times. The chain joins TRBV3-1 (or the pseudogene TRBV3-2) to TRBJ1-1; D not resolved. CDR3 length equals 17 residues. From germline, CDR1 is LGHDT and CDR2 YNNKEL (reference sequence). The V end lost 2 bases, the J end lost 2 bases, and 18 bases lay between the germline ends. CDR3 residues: CASSQYNCRSINTEAFF. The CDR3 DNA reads TGTGCCAGCAGCCAATATAATTGCAGAAGTATAAACACTGAAGCTTTCTTT.

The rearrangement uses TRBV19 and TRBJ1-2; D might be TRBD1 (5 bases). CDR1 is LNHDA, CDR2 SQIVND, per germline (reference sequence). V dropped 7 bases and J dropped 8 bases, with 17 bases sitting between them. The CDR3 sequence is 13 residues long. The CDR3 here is CASTIDSFGGYTF. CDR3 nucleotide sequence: TGTGCCAGTACCATCGACAGTTTCGGAGGCTACACCTTC.

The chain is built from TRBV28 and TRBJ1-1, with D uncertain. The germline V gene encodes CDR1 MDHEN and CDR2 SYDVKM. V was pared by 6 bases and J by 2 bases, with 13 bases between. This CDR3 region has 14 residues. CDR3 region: CASRLPLSNTEAFF. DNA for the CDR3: TGTGCCAGCAGACTACCCTTGAGTAACACTGAAGCTTTCTTT.

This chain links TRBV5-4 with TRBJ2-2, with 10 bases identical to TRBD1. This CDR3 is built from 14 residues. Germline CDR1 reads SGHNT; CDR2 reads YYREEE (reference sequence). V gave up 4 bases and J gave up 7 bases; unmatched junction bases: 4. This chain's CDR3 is CASSGRTGGGELFF. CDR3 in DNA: TGTGCCAGCAGCGGGCGGACAGGGGGCGGGGAGCTGTTTTTT. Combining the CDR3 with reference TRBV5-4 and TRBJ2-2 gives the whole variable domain ETGVTQSPTHLIKTRGQQVTLRCSSQSGHNTVSWYQQALGQGPQFIFQYYREEENGRGNFPPRFSGLQFPNYSSELNVNALELDDSALYLCASSGRTGGGELFFGEGSRLTVL.

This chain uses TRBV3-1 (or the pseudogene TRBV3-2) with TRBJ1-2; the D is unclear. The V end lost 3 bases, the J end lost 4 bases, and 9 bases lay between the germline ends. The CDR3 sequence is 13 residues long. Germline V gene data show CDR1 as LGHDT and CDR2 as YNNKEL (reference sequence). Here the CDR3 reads CASSHLAVYGYTF. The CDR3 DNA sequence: TGTGCCAGCAGCCATTTAGCAGTCTATGGCTACACCTTC.

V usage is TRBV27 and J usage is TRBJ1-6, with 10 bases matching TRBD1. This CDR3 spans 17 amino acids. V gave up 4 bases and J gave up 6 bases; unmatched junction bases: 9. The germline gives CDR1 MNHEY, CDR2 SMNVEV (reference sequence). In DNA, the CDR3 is TGTGCCAGCAGTTCACGGGCGACAGGGGGCGGTAATTCACCCCTCCACTTT. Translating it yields CASSSRATGGGNSPLHF.

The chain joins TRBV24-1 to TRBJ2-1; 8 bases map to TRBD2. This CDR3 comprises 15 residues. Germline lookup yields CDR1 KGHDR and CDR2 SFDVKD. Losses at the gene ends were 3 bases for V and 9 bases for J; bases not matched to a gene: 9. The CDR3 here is CATSDRGGPPFEQFF. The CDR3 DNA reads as TGTGCCACCAGTGATCGGGGGGGCCCCCCATTTGAGCAGTTCTTC.

The CDR3 region has the DNA TGCAGTGCTAGTAGCGGTTCTAACAATGAGCAGTTCTTC. Its translation: CSASSGSNNEQFF. V and J are TRBV20-1 and TRBJ2-1; tentative D call: TRBD2 (6 bases). The CDR3 has 13 amino acids. Trimming pared 3 bases from V and 5 bases from J, leaving 11 bases between. Germline loops: CDR1 DFQATT, CDR2 SNEGSKA (reference sequence).

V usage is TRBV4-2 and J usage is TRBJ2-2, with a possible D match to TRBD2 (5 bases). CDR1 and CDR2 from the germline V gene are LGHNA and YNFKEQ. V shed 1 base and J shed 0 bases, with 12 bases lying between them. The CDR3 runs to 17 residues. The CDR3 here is CASSQALALANTGELFF. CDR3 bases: TGTGCCAGCAGCCAAGCCTTGGCACTAGCGAACACCGGGGAGCTGTTTTTT.

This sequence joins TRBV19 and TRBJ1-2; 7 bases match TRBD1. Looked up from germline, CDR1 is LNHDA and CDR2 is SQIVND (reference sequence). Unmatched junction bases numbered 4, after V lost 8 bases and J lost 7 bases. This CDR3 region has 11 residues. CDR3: CASLTGVGYTF. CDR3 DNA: TGTGCCAGTCTCACAGGGGTTGGCTACACCTTC.

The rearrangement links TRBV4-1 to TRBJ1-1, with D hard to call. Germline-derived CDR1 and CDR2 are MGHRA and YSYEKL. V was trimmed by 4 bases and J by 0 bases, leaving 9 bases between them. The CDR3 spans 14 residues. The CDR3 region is CASSLANMNTEAFF. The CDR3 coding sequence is TGCGCCAGCAGCCTGGCCAACATGAACACTGAAGCTTTCTTT.

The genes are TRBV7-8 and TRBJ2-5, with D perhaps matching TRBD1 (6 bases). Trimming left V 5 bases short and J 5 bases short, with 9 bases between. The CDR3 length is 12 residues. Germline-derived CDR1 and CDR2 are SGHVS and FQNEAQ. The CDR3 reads CASSPQGETQYF. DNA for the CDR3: TGTGCCAGCAGCCCGCAGGGGGAGACCCAGTACTTC.

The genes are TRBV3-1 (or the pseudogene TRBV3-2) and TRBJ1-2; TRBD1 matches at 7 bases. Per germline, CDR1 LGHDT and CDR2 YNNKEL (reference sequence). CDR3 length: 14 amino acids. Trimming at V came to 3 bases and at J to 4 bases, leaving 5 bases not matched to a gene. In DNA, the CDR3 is TGTGCCAGCAGCCACAACAGGGGAGTCTATGGCTACACCTTC. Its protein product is CASSHNRGVYGYTF.

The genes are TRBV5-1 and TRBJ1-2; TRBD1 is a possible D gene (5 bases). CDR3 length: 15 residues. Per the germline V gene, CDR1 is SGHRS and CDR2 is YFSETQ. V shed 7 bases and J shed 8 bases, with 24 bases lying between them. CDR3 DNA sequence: TGCGCCAGCGCATTCGGTTTAGGGGATGCGCAAGGCTACACCTTC. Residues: CASAFGLGDAQGYTF. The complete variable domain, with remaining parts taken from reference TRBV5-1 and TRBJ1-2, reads KAGVTQTPRYLIKTRGQQVTLSCSPISGHRSVSWYQQTPGQGLQFLFEYFSETQRNKGNFPGRFSGRQFSNSRSEMNVSTLELGDSALYLCASAFGLGDAQGYTFGSGTRLTVV.

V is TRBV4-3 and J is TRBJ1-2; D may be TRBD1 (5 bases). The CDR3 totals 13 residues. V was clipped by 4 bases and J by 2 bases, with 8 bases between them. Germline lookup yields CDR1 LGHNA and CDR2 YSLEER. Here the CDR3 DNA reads TGCGCCAGCAGCCCCGGGGGGAACTATGGCTACACCTTC. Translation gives CASSPGGNYGYTF.

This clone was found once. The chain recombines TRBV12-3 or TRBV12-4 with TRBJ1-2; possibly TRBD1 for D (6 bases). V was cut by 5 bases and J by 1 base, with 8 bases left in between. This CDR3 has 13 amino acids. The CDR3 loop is CASSPDSNYGYTF. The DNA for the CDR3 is TGTGCCAGCAGTCCGGACAGTAACTATGGCTACACCTTC.

The CDR3 sequence: CASSSGRQGPNTEAFF. The CDR3 DNA reads as TGTGCCAGCAGCTCCGGTCGACAGGGGCCCAACACTGAAGCTTTCTTT. The V and J genes are TRBV7-9 and TRBJ1-1, with 8 positions matching TRBD1. Germline V gives CDR1 SEHNR, CDR2 FQNEAQ (reference sequence). CDR3 length: 16 amino acids. The J segment lost 2 bases and the V segment lost 4 bases, leaving 9 bases of the junction unmatched.

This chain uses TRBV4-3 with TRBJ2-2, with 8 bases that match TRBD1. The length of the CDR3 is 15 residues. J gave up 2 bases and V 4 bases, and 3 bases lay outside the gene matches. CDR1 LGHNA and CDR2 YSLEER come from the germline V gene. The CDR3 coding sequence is TGCGCCAGCAGCCGGGGGACAGGTAACACCGGGGAGCTGTTTTTT. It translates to CASSRGTGNTGELFF.

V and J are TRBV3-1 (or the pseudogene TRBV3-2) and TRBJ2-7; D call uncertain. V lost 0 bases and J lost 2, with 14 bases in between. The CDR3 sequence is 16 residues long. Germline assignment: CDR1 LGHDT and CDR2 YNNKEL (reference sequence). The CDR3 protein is CASSQEERGRPYEQYF. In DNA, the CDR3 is TGTGCCAGCAGCCAAGAAGAGCGCGGCCGACCCTACGAGCAGTACTTC.

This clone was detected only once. CDR3 sequence reads: CASSYRGGDSNQPQHF. As DNA, the CDR3 is TGTGCCAGCAGCTATCGGGGAGGGGATAGCAATCAGCCCCAGCATTTT. The chain is built from TRBV11-1 and TRBJ1-5; perhaps TRBD1 as D (5 bases). Trimming removed 4 bases from V and 0 bases from J, with 13 bases in between. CDR1 is SGHAT and CDR2 is FQDESV in the germline V gene (reference sequence). The CDR3 length is 16 residues.

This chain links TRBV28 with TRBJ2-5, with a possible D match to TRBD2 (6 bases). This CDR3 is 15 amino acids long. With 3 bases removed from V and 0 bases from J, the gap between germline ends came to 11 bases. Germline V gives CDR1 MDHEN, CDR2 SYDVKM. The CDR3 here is CASSLTRGYQETQYF. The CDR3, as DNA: TGTGCCAGCAGTTTGACCCGGGGGTACCAAGAGACCCAGTACTTC.

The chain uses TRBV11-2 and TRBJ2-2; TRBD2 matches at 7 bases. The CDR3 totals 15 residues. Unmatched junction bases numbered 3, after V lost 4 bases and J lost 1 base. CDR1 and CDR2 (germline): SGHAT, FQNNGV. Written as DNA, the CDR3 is TGTGCCAGCAGCTATGGACTAGGGAACACCGGGGAGCTGTTTTTT. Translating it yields CASSYGLGNTGELFF.